The next 15 T cell receptor beta chains were all read from a single sample in a study of blood T cell repertoires in COVID-19. Libraries were prepared by immunoSEQ multiplex PCR; TCRdb keeps only in-frame clonotypes and omits some of them. The sample has about half a million clones; roughly 89% are singletons. Input material: peripheral blood. The receptors shown here come from a man between 18 and 35 years old with COVID-19, enrolled during active disease.

This chain uses TRBV14 with TRBJ2-4, with D unresolved. Trimming left V 1 base short and J 5 bases short, with 9 bases between. This CDR3 is built from 14 residues. Germline lookup yields CDR1 SGHDN and CDR2 FVKESK. This CDR3 reads CASSQGYGQNIQYF. The CDR3 DNA reads TGTGCCAGCAGCCAAGGCTACGGTCAAAACATTCAGTACTTC.

In nucleotides, the CDR3 is TGTGCCAGCAGCTTAGAGGCGGCTAGCAATCAGCCCCAGCATTTT. Translation: CASSLEAASNQPQHF. The genes are TRBV11-2 and TRBJ1-5; no clear D. From germline, CDR1 is SGHAT and CDR2 FQNNGV. V lost 0 bases and J 0 bases, leaving 6 bases between the germline ends. The CDR3 runs to 15 residues. The full variable domain, its missing parts supplied by reference TRBV11-2 and TRBJ1-5, is EAGVAQSPRYKIIEKRQSVAFWCNPISGHATLYWYQQILGQGPKLLIQFQNNGVVDDSQLPKDRFSAERLKGVDSTLKIQPAKLEDSAVYLCASSLEAASNQPQHFGDGTRLSIL.

This sequence joins TRBV5-1 and TRBJ2-2; 11 bases match TRBD2. The V and J ends lost 5 bases and 2 bases, in that order; junction bases with no gene match: 5. Germline CDR1 SGHRS, CDR2 YFSETQ. This CDR3 has 16 amino acids. The CDR3 region is CASRETSGTNTGELFF. Written as DNA, the CDR3 is TGCGCCAGCAGGGAGACTAGCGGGACAAACACCGGGGAGCTGTTTTTT.

J is TRBJ2-1 and V is TRBV2, with 8 bases matching TRBD1. The CDR3 sequence is 14 residues long. The trim removed 6 bases at V and 8 bases at J, leaving 9 bases unmatched. Germline CDR1 reads SNHLY; CDR2 reads FYNNEI. In nucleotides, the CDR3 is TGTGCCAGCAGGGGAAGGACAGGGTCGGATGAGCAGTTCTTC. Amino acids: CASRGRTGSDEQFF.

The chain recombines TRBV12-5 with TRBJ2-1; perhaps TRBD1 as D (5 bases). V lost 0 bases and J lost 2, with 14 bases in between. Germline assignment: CDR1 LGHNT and CDR2 FRNRAP. The CDR3 is 17 amino acids. CDR3 in amino acids: CASGLVLGQGPYNEQFF. The DNA for the CDR3 is TGTGCTAGTGGTTTGGTACTGGGGCAGGGCCCCTACAATGAGCAGTTCTTC.

The chain links TRBV29-1 to TRBJ1-1; weak D call: TRBD1 (6 bases). There are 14 residues in the CDR3. Looked up from germline, CDR1 is SQVTM and CDR2 is ANQGSEA. CDR3 sequence reads: CSHQAGGFQTEAFF. In DNA form, the CDR3 reads TGCAGTCATCAGGCGGGGGGCTTTCAGACTGAAGCTTTCTTT. The whole variable domain, filled in from reference TRBV29-1 and TRBJ1-1, reads SAVISQKPSRDICQRGTSLTIQCQVDSQVTMMFWYRQQPGQSLTLIATANQGSEATYESGFVIDKFPISRPNLTFSTLTVSNMSPEDSSIYLCSHQAGGFQTEAFFGQGTRLTVV.

The chain recombines TRBV10-3 with TRBJ2-3; 7 bases fit TRBD1. The CDR3 consists of 14 residues. Germline CDR1 ENHRY, CDR2 SYGVKD. V was clipped by 7 bases and J by 0 bases; unmatched bases: 4. CDR3 protein: CAIMGTASTDTQYF. DNA for the CDR3: TGTGCCATCATGGGGACAGCGAGCACAGATACGCAGTATTTT.

The gene calls are TRBV7-9 and TRBJ2-6; 7 bases map to TRBD1. This CDR3 region has 18 residues. Germline loops: CDR1 SEHNR, CDR2 FQNEAQ (reference sequence). V shed 5 bases, J shed 2 bases, and the junction held 12 bases outside the gene matches. Here the CDR3 reads CASSRNVQGIPGANVLTF. CDR3 sequence (DNA): TGTGCCAGCAGCCGGAACGTACAGGGGATCCCTGGGGCCAACGTCCTGACTTTC.

V and J are TRBV7-8 and TRBJ1-5; D ambiguous. The CDR3 consists of 14 residues. Germline V gene lookup returns CDR1 SGHVS and CDR2 FQNEAQ. V shed 1 base and J shed 5 bases, with 9 bases lying between them. CDR3 residues: CASSLEDIYQPQHF. In nucleotides, the CDR3 is TGTGCCAGCAGCTTAGAAGACATCTATCAGCCCCAGCATTTT.

This sequence joins TRBV21-1 and TRBJ1-1. TRBV21-1 is a pseudogene segment. This CDR3 has 16 amino acids. This chain's CDR3 is CASSTGGSLRTARAFF. CDR3 DNA: TGTGCCAGCAGCACGGGAGGTTCCCTGCGGACAGCTCGAGCTTTCTTT.

In its sample, this clone was seen once. The genes are TRBV20-1 and TRBJ1-6, with D unclear. Germline V gene lookup returns CDR1 DFQATT and CDR2 SNEGSKA (reference sequence). V lost 6 bases and J lost 16, with 13 bases in between. The CDR3 runs 10 residues. CDR3: CSAEDGDLHF. DNA of the CDR3: TGCAGTGCCGAGGACGGGGATCTCCACTTT.

The chain combines TRBV19 with TRBJ2-7; 10 bases fit TRBD2. Germline V gene sequence: CDR1 LNHDA, CDR2 SQIVND (reference sequence). CDR3 length equals 13 residues. V lost 4 bases and J lost 5; bases outside the gene matches: 2. The CDR3 bases are TGTGCCAGTAGTACTAGCGGGAGCCACGAGCAGTACTTC. Translated, it gives CASSTSGSHEQYF.

This chain links TRBV27 with TRBJ1-5; TRBD1 agrees at 9 bases. The CDR3 totals 12 residues. The germline gives CDR1 MNHEY, CDR2 SMNVEV (reference sequence). Trimming took 9 bases from V and 5 from J; bases not matched to a gene: 2. The CDR3 nucleotides are TGTGCCAGGACAGGGGGAGATCAGCCCCAGCATTTT. Translated: CARTGGDQPQHF.

The V gene is TRBV9, the J gene TRBJ2-1; 7 nucleotides line up with TRBD2. CDR1 and CDR2 (germline): SGDLS, YYNGEE. The CDR3 consists of 15 residues. V lost 0 bases to trimming and J lost 5 bases; unmatched junction nucleotides: 5. CDR3 sequence reads: CASSVARGVNNEQFF. CDR3 coding DNA: TGTGCCAGCAGCGTAGCCCGGGGGGTAAACAATGAGCAGTTCTTC.

The chain is built from TRBV5-1 and TRBJ2-7; no reliable D call. This CDR3 contains 15 residues. Trimming left V 5 bases short and J 6 bases short, with 21 bases between. Germline loops: CDR1 SGHRS, CDR2 YFSETQ. The CDR3 bases are TGCGCCAGCAGTCTGGTGCCAGAGTTGGAGTCCGAGCAGTACTTC. This gives the protein CASSLVPELESEQYF.